The 2 T cell receptor beta chains given below trace back to one sample, sequenced in a study of T cell changes during pregnancy in multiple sclerosis. Using immunoSEQ multiplex PCR, the repertoire was profiled, and TCRdb retains in-frame clones only, with some absent. The table shows fewer than 85,000 clones, with over 90% occurring only once. Sequencing was performed on peripheral blood, taken in the second trimester of pregnancy. These receptor sequences come from a female donor with multiple sclerosis, enrolled in a pregnancy study.

The chain recombines TRBV5-4 with TRBJ2-5; 13 nucleotides line up with TRBD2. V was clipped by 3 bases and J by 1 base; unmatched bases: 3. Germline-derived CDR1 and CDR2 are SGHNT and YYREEE (reference sequence). This CDR3 has 16 amino acids. The CDR3 nucleotides read TGTGCCAGCAGCTCTGGGACTAGCGGGGTCCAAGAGACCCAGTACTTC. Protein: CASSSGTSGVQETQYF.

The J gene is TRBJ2-3, the V gene TRBV28; D might be TRBD2 (6 bases). The ends were cut back, 3 bases at V and 2 bases at J, with 12 bases in the middle. CDR3 length: 15 residues. CDR1 is MDHEN and CDR2 is SYDVKM in the germline V gene. The CDR3 protein is CASSFSGEITDTQYF. The CDR3 coding sequence is TGTGCCAGCAGTTTTTCGGGAGAGATCACAGATACGCAGTATTTT.